This T cell receptor beta chain was captured by sequencing in a study of blood T cell repertoires in COVID-19. This clone was detected only a few times. Sequencing used immunoSEQ multiplex PCR; TCRdb keeps in-frame clones, though not all of them. Of about 250,000 clones in the sample, 85% to 90% were seen once. CDR1 and CDR2 from the germline V gene are LGHNA and YSLEER. The J segment lost 6 bases and the V segment lost 1 base, leaving 11 bases of the junction unmatched. The CDR3 contains 16 residues. V is TRBV4-3 and J is TRBJ2-7, with 8 bases that match TRBD2. This sequence was found in an older woman with COVID-19, enrolled during active disease. The sequenced material came from peripheral blood. For the CDR3, the DNA is TGCGCCAGCAGCCAAGTTTATACCAGCGGGGGCTTCGAGCAGTACTTC. This codes for CASSQVYTSGGFEQYF.